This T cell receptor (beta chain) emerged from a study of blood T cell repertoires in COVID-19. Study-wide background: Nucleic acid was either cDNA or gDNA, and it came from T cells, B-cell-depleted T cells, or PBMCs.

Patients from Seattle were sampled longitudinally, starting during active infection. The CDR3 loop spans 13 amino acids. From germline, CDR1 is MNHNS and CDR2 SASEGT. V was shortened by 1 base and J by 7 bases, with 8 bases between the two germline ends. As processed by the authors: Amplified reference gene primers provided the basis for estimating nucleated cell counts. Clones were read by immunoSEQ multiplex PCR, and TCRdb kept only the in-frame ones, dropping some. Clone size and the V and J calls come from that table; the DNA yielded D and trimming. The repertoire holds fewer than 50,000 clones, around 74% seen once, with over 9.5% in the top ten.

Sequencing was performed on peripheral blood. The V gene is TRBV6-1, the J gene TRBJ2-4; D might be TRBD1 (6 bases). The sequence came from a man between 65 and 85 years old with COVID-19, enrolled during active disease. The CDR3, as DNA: TGTGCCAGCAGTGAAGATGGACAGAACATTCAGTACTTC. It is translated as CASSEDGQNIQYF.